This TCR beta chain was retrieved from a study of shared T cell receptors in the human thymus. Some clones are missing from TCRdb's copy, which holds only in-frame ones; the method was immunoSEQ multiplex PCR. The sample lists 600,000 to 900,000 clones, roughly 85% occurring once. The CDR3 contains 15 residues. Trimming removed 2 bases from V and 0 bases from J, with 8 bases in between. Germline V gene data show CDR1 as SNHLY and CDR2 as FYNNEI. The same specimen was also included in a second study, on human thymus T cells. From that report: Infants served as donors; they were healthy and Finnish and were having corrective surgery for congenital heart defects. Resections removed during corrective heart surgery provided the thymus tissue used. Overlap was high between thymic repertoires from unrelated individuals, as reported in related research.

The specimen sequenced was thymocytes. This sequence was found in a girl less than two years old with a congenital heart defect. The chain recombines TRBV2 with TRBJ2-1, with D possibly being TRBD2 (5 bases). CDR3 nucleotide sequence: TGTGCCAGCAGTGAAAAGCGGATCTCCTACAATGAGCAGTTCTTC. Translated: CASSEKRISYNEQFF.